These 8 T cell receptor beta chains share one sample of origin, sequenced in a study of blood T cell repertoires in COVID-19 (dated by TCRdb to 2018 to 2021). Library method: the immunoSEQ multiplex PCR assay. Entries here come from immuneACCESS through TCRdb and include only in-frame sequences with V and J called. Some clones fail to appear in such tables; in the studies checked, an unresolved V gene covers under half of the shortfall, and the cause of the remainder is unknown. Here the sample has approximately 120,000 clones; more than 65% occur a single time. The ten largest make up 6.5% to 10% of the sample. Source material: peripheral blood. These receptors all come from an elderly woman with active or convalescent COVID-19.

The J gene is TRBJ2-7, the V gene TRBV3-1 (or the pseudogene TRBV3-2); 7 nucleotides align to TRBD2. V lost 5 bases and J lost 6; bases outside the gene matches: 7. This CDR3 is built from 13 residues. Looked up from germline, CDR1 is LGHDT and CDR2 is YNNKEL (reference sequence). CDR3 in amino acids: CASSTGTIAEQYF. DNA for the CDR3: TGTGCCAGCAGCACCGGGACTATAGCCGAGCAGTACTTC.

This chain connects TRBV9 to TRBJ2-3; D is uncertain. CDR1 SGDLS and CDR2 YYNGEE come from the germline V gene. V lost 0 bases and J 3 bases, leaving 11 bases between the germline ends. There are 15 residues in the CDR3. CDR3 bases: TGTGCCAGCAGCGTAGCTAACCAACGGACAGATACGCAGTATTTT. Residues: CASSVANQRTDTQYF. The full variable domain, its missing parts supplied by reference TRBV9 and TRBJ2-3, is DSGVTQTPKHLITATGQRVTLRCSPRSGDLSVYWYQQSLDQGLQFLIQYYNGEERAKGNILERFSAQQFPDLHSELNLSSLELGDSALYFCASSVANQRTDTQYFGPGTRLTVL.

The rearrangement links TRBV11-2 to TRBJ1-1; D is unclear. The V end was cut by 3 bases, the J end by 1 base, with 12 bases between. Germline CDR1 and CDR2: SGHAT and FQNNGV. The CDR3 is 15 residues long. The CDR3 loop reads CASSLVLQPNTEAFF. DNA of the CDR3: TGTGCCAGCAGCTTGGTGTTACAACCGAACACTGAAGCTTTCTTT. Filled out from reference TRBV11-2 and TRBJ1-1, the complete variable domain reads EAGVAQSPRYKIIEKRQSVAFWCNPISGHATLYWYQQILGQGPKLLIQFQNNGVVDDSQLPKDRFSAERLKGVDSTLKIQPAKLEDSAVYLCASSLVLQPNTEAFFGQGTRLTVV.

The J gene is TRBJ2-5, the V gene TRBV6-5; TRBD2 is a possible D gene (6 bases). Germline CDR1 and CDR2: MNHEY and SVGAGI. Deletions cut 2 bases from V and 5 bases from J, with 15 bases between. The CDR3 extends over 15 amino acids. CDR3: CASSYVLGSWETQYF. CDR3 DNA sequence: TGTGCCAGCAGTTACGTTCTCGGGAGTTGGGAGACCCAGTACTTC.

About this clone: Additional DNA sequences in this sample encode the identical CDR3. V and J are TRBV3-1 (or the pseudogene TRBV3-2) and TRBJ1-2; D gene uncertain. V was shortened by 0 bases and J by 7 bases, with 9 bases between the two germline ends. The germline gives CDR1 LGHDT, CDR2 YNNKEL (reference sequence). The CDR3 sequence is 13 residues long. The CDR3 protein is CASSQDHRVGYTF. In DNA form, the CDR3 reads TGTGCCAGCAGCCAAGATCATCGGGTTGGCTACACCTTC.

The V call is TRBV30, the J call TRBJ1-2; D gene ambiguous. CDR3 length: 11 residues. Per germline, CDR1 GTSNPN and CDR2 SVGIG (reference sequence). With 5 bases removed from V and 5 bases from J, the gap between germline ends came to 9 bases. The CDR3, as DNA: TGTGCCTGGGATAAGACATATGGCTACACCTTC. As protein: CAWDKTYGYTF.

This chain links TRBV27 with TRBJ2-7; TRBD1 might be the D (5 bases). This CDR3 comprises 15 residues. Trimming cost V 7 bases and J 2 bases, with 18 bases left between them. Germline V CDR1 and CDR2: MNHEY, SMNVEV (reference sequence). DNA for the CDR3: TGTGCCAGCACTACCTCCGGACATGGAGCCTACGAGCAGTACTTC. Its translation is CASTTSGHGAYEQYF.

This chain uses TRBV18 with TRBJ2-1, with D perhaps TRBD2 (6 bases). The germline V and J ends were trimmed by 6 bases and 3 bases, with 18 bases remaining between them. This CDR3 comprises 16 residues. Germline V gene sequence: CDR1 KGHSH, CDR2 LQKENI. Written as DNA, the CDR3 is TGTGCCAGCTCCCTAGGAGGGACCCTCAACTACAATGAGCAGTTCTTC. It translates to CASSLGGTLNYNEQFF.